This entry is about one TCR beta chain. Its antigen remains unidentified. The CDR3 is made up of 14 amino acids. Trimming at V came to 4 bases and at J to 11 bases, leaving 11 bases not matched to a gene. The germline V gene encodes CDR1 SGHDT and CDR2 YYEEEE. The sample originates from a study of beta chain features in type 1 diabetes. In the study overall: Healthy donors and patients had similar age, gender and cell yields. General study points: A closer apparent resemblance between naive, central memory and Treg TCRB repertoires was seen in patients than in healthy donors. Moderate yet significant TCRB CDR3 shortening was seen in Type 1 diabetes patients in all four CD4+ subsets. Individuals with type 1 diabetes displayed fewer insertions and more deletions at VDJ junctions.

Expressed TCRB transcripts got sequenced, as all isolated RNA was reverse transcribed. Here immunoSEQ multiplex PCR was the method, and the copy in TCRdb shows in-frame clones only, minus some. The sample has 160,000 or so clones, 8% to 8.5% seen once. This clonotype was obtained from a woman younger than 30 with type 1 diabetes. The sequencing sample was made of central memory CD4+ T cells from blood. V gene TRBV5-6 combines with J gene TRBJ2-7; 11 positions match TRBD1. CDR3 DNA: TGTGCCAGCAGCCGGGCGGGACAGGGGGACCGGGAGTACTTC. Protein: CASSRAGQGDREYF. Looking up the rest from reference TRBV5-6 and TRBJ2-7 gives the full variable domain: DAGVTQSPTHLIKTRGQQVTLRCSPKSGHDTVSWYQQALGQGPQFIFQYYEEEERQRGNFPDRFSGHQFPNYSSELNVNALLLGDSALYLCASSRAGQGDREYFGPGTRLTVT.